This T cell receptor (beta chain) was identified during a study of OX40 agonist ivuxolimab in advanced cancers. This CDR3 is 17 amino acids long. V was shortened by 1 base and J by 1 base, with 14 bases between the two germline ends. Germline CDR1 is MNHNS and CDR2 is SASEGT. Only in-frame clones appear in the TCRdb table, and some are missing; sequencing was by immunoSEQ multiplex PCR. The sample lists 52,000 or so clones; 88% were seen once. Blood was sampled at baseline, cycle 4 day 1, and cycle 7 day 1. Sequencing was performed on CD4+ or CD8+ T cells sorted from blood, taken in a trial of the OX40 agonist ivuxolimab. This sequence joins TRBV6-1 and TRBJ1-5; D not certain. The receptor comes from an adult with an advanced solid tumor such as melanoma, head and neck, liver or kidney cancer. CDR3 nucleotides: TGTGCCAGCAGTGAAGGGTCAAGCGTTTTGAGCAATCAGCCCCAGCATTTT. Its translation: CASSEGSSVLSNQPQHF.